These 14 T cell receptor beta chains were all obtained from the same sample, sequenced in a study of T-cell reconstitution after alpha-beta-depleted transplantation in children. The TCRbeta library incorporated unique molecular identifiers. TCRdb recomputed calls from the PCR reads with MiXCR, one row per CDR3 protein. This table has 250,000 to 400,000 distinct CDR3 sequences, approximately 23% appearing once. The sample was PBMCs, mostly from graft donor cells, taken 180 days after TCRalphabeta/CD19-depleted stem cell transplant. The origin of the receptors is a male patient between 5 and 17 years old who had a stem cell transplant for acute lymphoblastic leukemia, so the T cells may come from the graft donor.

The J gene is TRBJ1-4, the V gene TRBV7-9; D not certain. Germline CDR1 reads SEHNR; CDR2 reads FQNEAQ (reference sequence). CDR3 length: 15 amino acids. Trimming left V 5 bases short and J 4 bases short, with 14 bases between. CDR3 loop: CASSPLRDINEKLFF. As DNA, the CDR3 is TGTGCCAGCAGCCCTCTCCGAGACATTAATGAAAAACTGTTTTTT.

This clonotype was seen a few times. The V and J genes are TRBV6-5 and TRBJ2-5; TRBD1 matches at 7 bases. CDR1 and CDR2 from the germline V gene are MNHEY and SVGAGI. This CDR3 is built from 14 residues. Trimming took 0 bases from V and 9 from J; bases not matched to a gene: 7. The CDR3 bases are TGTGCCAGCAGTTACTCGGGACAGACCACGGCCCAGTACTTC. It codes for CASSYSGQTTAQYF.

The chain joins TRBV12-5 to TRBJ2-7; D not resolved. The CDR3 has 14 residues. The V gene's germline CDR1 is LGHNT and CDR2 FRNRAP. Trimming left V 4 bases short and J 5 bases short, with 15 bases between. The CDR3 DNA reads as TGTGCTAGTGGTTCGATAGAACAGATCGACGAGCAGTACTTC. Translated, it gives CASGSIEQIDEQYF. Supplemented by reference TRBV12-5 and TRBJ2-7, the full variable domain reads DARVTQTPRHKVTEMGQEVTMRCQPILGHNTVFWYRQTMMQGLELLAYFRNRAPLDDSGMPKDRFSAEMPDATLATLKIQPSEPRDSAVYFCASGSIEQIDEQYFGPGTRLTVT.

This clonotype occurred a few times. The chain uses TRBV5-1 and TRBJ1-2; 7 nucleotides align to TRBD1. CDR1 and CDR2 from the germline V gene are SGHRS and YFSETQ. The ends lost 4 bases at V and 6 bases at J; junction bases unmatched: 12. The CDR3 consists of 15 residues. CDR3 DNA: TGCGCCAGCAGCACGCCCGACAGGGTAGCGAATGGCTACACCTTC. As protein: CASSTPDRVANGYTF.

This clonotype came up a few times. The chain couples TRBV28 to TRBJ2-1; 11 bases map to TRBD2. V was pared by 7 bases and J by 3 bases, with 11 bases of the junction left unmatched. The CDR3 runs to 17 residues. The germline V gene encodes CDR1 MDHEN and CDR2 SYDVKM. CDR3 protein: CASTPIAGGLSYNEQFF. The DNA for the CDR3 is TGTGCCAGCACCCCAATAGCGGGAGGGCTAAGCTACAATGAGCAGTTCTTC.

The table lists this clonotype with a few counts. The chain has TRBV3-1 and TRBJ1-5, with D possibly matching TRBD1 (5 bases). CDR1 LGHDT and CDR2 YNNKEL come from the germline V gene (reference sequence). This CDR3 has 17 residues. V gave up 0 bases and J gave up 4 bases, with 16 bases separating them. CDR3 DNA: TGTGCCAGCAGCCAAGACTTACGGATGGGGGTAAATCAGCCCCAGCATTTT. It encodes CASSQDLRMGVNQPQHF.

About this clonotype itself: The CDR3 does not close with the conserved phenylalanine or tryptophan, likely indicating a read error. The rearrangement links TRBV7-9 to TRBJ2-2; D is ambiguous. Germline-derived CDR1 and CDR2 are SEHNR and FQNEAQ (reference sequence). The CDR3 runs 12 residues. V was shortened by 5 bases and J by 5 bases, with 6 bases between the two germline ends. The CDR3 nucleotides read TGTGCCAGCAGCCCCCTGACCGGGGAGCTGTTTTAT. This codes for CASSPLTGELFY.

For the CDR3, the DNA is TGTGCCAGCAGCTCAGGACTAGCGGGGGAGCAGTTCTTC. It translates to CASSSGLAGEQFF. The chain employs TRBV11-2 and TRBJ2-1; 12 bases fit TRBD2. This CDR3 spans 13 amino acids. Losses at the gene ends were 4 bases for V and 10 bases for J; bases not matched to a gene: 2. The germline V gene has CDR1 SGHAT and CDR2 FQNNGV.

The table lists this clonotype with many counts. This chain uses TRBV3-1 with TRBJ2-1; 8 bases are a match to TRBD2. Germline loops: CDR1 LGHDT, CDR2 YNNKEL (reference sequence). V lost 2 bases to trimming and J lost 14 bases; unmatched junction nucleotides: 11. The CDR3 contains 14 residues. Written as DNA, the CDR3 is TGTGCCAGCAGCCAAACGTCGGCGGGAGGTACGGAGTTCTTC. It translates to CASSQTSAGGTEFF.

The chain employs TRBV6-4 and TRBJ2-1; TRBD2 aligns across 9 bases. Trimming removed 7 bases from V and 5 bases from J; junction bases left unmatched: 9. The CDR3 length is 15 residues. CDR1 is MRHNA, CDR2 SNTAGT, per germline. CDR3 bases: TGTGCCAGCATGGATATAGCGGGAGCGAACAATGAGCAGTTCTTC. Its protein is CASMDIAGANNEQFF.

The table lists this clonotype with a few counts. The chain combines TRBV15 with TRBJ2-3; tentative D call: TRBD1 (5 bases). Trimming removed 0 bases from V and 2 bases from J, with 9 bases in between. The CDR3 totals 15 residues. Germline CDR1 LNHNV, CDR2 YYDKDF (reference sequence). The CDR3 DNA sequence: TGTGCCACCAGCAGAGATAGGGGTCTCACAGATACGCAGTATTTT. The encoded protein is CATSRDRGLTDTQYF.

In nucleotides, the CDR3 is TGTGCCAGCAGCCCTCGGTCGAGCAATCAGCCCCAGCATTTT. Its translation is CASSPRSSNQPQHF. This sequence joins TRBV7-2 and TRBJ1-5; D is unclear. Germline V gene lookup returns CDR1 SGHTA and CDR2 FQGNSA. The V end lost 5 bases, the J end lost 1 base, and 9 bases lay between the germline ends. The CDR3 is made up of 14 amino acids.

The sample holds a few counts of this clonotype. V is TRBV5-1 and J is TRBJ2-1; TRBD1 is a possible D gene (7 bases). CDR3 length: 14 residues. Trimming took off 6 bases at V and 7 bases at J, with 17 bases between the two ends. Germline CDR1 is SGHRS and CDR2 is YFSETQ. The CDR3 sequence is CASTPLEGANEQFF. For the CDR3, the DNA is TGCGCCAGCACCCCTCTGGAGGGGGCAAATGAGCAGTTCTTC.

In its sample, this clonotype was seen once. This sequence joins TRBV9 and TRBJ2-5; the D gene is possibly TRBD2 (7 bases). Trimming removed 0 bases from V and 4 bases from J, with 16 bases in between. The CDR3 totals 16 residues. Looked up from germline, CDR1 is SGDLS and CDR2 is YYNGEE. The CDR3: CASSVGGGARAETQYF. DNA of the CDR3: TGTGCCAGCAGCGTAGGGGGGGGGGCAAGGGCAGAGACCCAGTACTTC.